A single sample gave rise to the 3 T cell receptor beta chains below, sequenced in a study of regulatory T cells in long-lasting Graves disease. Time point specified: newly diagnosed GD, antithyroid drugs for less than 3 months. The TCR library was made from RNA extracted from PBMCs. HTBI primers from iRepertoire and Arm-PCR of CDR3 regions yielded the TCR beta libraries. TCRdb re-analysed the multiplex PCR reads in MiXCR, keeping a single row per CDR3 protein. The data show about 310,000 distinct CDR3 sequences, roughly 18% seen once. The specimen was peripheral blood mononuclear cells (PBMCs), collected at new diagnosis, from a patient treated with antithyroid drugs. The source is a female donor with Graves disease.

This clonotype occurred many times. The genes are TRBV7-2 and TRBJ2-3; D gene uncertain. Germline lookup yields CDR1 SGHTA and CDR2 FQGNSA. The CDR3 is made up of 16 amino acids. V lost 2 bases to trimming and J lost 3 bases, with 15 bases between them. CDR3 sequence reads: CASSLQVGSWTDTQYF. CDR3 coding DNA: TGTGCCAGCAGCTTACAGGTTGGGTCTTGGACAGATACGCAGTATTTT.

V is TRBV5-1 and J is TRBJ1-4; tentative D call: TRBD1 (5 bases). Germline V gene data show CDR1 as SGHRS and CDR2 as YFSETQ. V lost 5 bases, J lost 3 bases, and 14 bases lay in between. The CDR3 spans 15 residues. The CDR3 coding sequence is TGCGCCAGCAGAACAAGCCTGGGGGCTAATGAAAAACTGTTTTTT. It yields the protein CASRTSLGANEKLFF.

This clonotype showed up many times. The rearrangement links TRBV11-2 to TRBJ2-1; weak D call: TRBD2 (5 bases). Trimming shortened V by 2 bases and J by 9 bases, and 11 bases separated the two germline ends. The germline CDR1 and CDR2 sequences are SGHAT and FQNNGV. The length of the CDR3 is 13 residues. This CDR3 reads CASSLSTRGEQFF. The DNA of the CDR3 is TGTGCCAGCAGCTTATCTACTCGGGGTGAGCAGTTCTTC.